Listed below are T cell receptor beta chains from one sample, sequenced in a study of shared clonotypes between healthy human individuals. Profiling relied on immunoSEQ multiplex PCR, and the TCRdb table lists in-frame clones only, not all of them. The sample shows 2 million to 2.5 million clones, 80% to 95% of them seen only once. Sequences were obtained from naive CD4+ T cells from PBMCs. The receptors shown here come from a man aged 18 to 30 in good health. Some clones in this sample may be carry-over from other donors' samples. The CDR3 runs from the conserved cysteine through the conserved F or W. The order of the fields is D gene, clone size, V gene, J gene, CDR3 protein, CDR3 DNA. The D gene is left open where the match is weak. The size field is filled for only some rows; it gives once, few, many or a size class.

d_gene: -; abundance: -; v_gene: TRBV7-9; j_gene: TRBJ2-7; CDR3aa: CASSLAGAREQYF; CDR3nt: TGTGCCAGCAGCTTAGCGGGGGCCCGCGAGCAGTACTTC
d_gene: -; abundance: -; v_gene: TRBV9; j_gene: TRBJ1-1; CDR3aa: CASSAGGGLQTEAFF; CDR3nt: TGTGCCAGCAGCGCTGGGGGGGGGCTTCAGACTGAAGCTTTCTTT
d_gene: -; abundance: -; v_gene: TRBV7-9; j_gene: TRBJ1-1; CDR3aa: CASSLTGNTEAFF; CDR3nt: TGTGCCAGCAGCTTAACAGGTAACACTGAAGCTTTCTTT
d_gene: -; abundance: -; v_gene: TRBV6-1; j_gene: TRBJ2-5; CDR3aa: CASKIGETQYF; CDR3nt: TGTGCCAGCAAAATTGGAGAGACCCAGTACTTC
d_gene: -; abundance: once; v_gene: TRBV18; j_gene: TRBJ2-2; CDR3aa: CASSHSTGELFF; CDR3nt: TGTGCCAGCTCTCACAGTACCGGGGAGCTGTTTTTT
d_gene: -; abundance: -; v_gene: TRBV12-5; j_gene: TRBJ1-1; CDR3aa: CASGLYPGENTEAFF; CDR3nt: TGTGCTAGTGGTTTATACCCTGGAGAGAACACTGAAGCTTTCTTT
d_gene: TRBD1; abundance: -; v_gene: TRBV5-1; j_gene: TRBJ2-1; CDR3aa: CASSRMTGGQLNEQFF; CDR3nt: TGCGCCAGCAGCCGAATGACAGGGGGTCAGTTGAATGAGCAGTTCTTC
d_gene: -; abundance: -; v_gene: TRBV25-1; j_gene: TRBJ1-2; CDR3aa: CASSDLPLFRGVDGYTF; CDR3nt: TGTGCCAGCAGTGACCTCCCGCTTTTTAGGGGGGTAGACGGCTACACCTTC
d_gene: -; abundance: -; v_gene: TRBV18; j_gene: TRBJ2-2; CDR3aa: CASSPPNRGLTGELFF; CDR3nt: TGTGCCAGCTCACCACCGAACAGGGGACTCACCGGGGAGCTGTTTTTT
d_gene: TRBD2; abundance: -; v_gene: TRBV10-1; j_gene: TRBJ2-1; CDR3aa: CASRTSDPSEQFF; CDR3nt: TGCGCCAGCAGGACTAGCGACCCCAGTGAGCAGTTCTTC
d_gene: -; abundance: -; v_gene: TRBV7-6; j_gene: TRBJ2-7; CDR3aa: CASSPREGGGSYEQYF; CDR3nt: TGTGCCAGCAGCCCCCGTGAGGGGGGGGGATCCTACGAGCAGTACTTC
d_gene: -; abundance: -; v_gene: TRBV11-2; j_gene: TRBJ1-2; CDR3aa: CASSPQNSYGYTF; CDR3nt: TGTGCCAGCAGTCCACAGAACAGCTATGGCTACACCTTC
d_gene: -; abundance: few; v_gene: TRBV19; j_gene: TRBJ1-2; CDR3aa: CASSSLQGAYGYTF; CDR3nt: TGTGCCAGTAGTTCACTGCAGGGAGCTTATGGCTACACCTTC
d_gene: -; abundance: -; v_gene: TRBV27; j_gene: TRBJ2-7; CDR3aa: CASSESDGVRQYF; CDR3nt: TGTGCCAGCAGTGAGAGTGATGGGGTCAGGCAGTACTTC
d_gene: TRBD2; abundance: -; v_gene: TRBV6-1; j_gene: TRBJ2-3; CDR3aa: CASMARGYTDTQYF; CDR3nt: TGTGCCAGCATGGCGCGGGGGTACACAGATACGCAGTATTTT
d_gene: -; abundance: -; v_gene: TRBV7-3; j_gene: TRBJ2-3; CDR3aa: CASSLVWTDTQYF; CDR3nt: TGTGCCAGCAGCTTGGTTTGGACAGATACGCAGTATTTT
d_gene: -; abundance: -; v_gene: TRBV6-5; j_gene: TRBJ2-5; CDR3aa: CASSAPVGTQYF; CDR3nt: TGTGCCAGCAGTGCCCCTGTGGGGACCCAGTACTTC
d_gene: -; abundance: -; v_gene: TRBV6-6; j_gene: TRBJ2-2; CDR3aa: CATRGAGTGELFF; CDR3nt: TGTGCCACCAGGGGCGCCGGCACCGGGGAGCTGTTTTTT
d_gene: TRBD2; abundance: -; v_gene: TRBV18; j_gene: TRBJ2-1; CDR3aa: CASSLGLAALNEQFF; CDR3nt: TGTGCCAGCTCACTGGGACTAGCGGCGCTCAATGAGCAGTTCTTC
d_gene: TRBD2; abundance: -; v_gene: TRBV28; j_gene: TRBJ2-7; CDR3aa: CASSSTGTSGYEQYF; CDR3nt: TGTGCCAGCAGTTCGACCGGGACTAGCGGCTACGAGCAGTACTTC
d_gene: -; abundance: -; v_gene: TRBV6-5; j_gene: TRBJ1-1; CDR3aa: CASSYLGGNTEAFF; CDR3nt: TGTGCCAGCAGTTATTTGGGGGGGAACACTGAAGCTTTCTTT
d_gene: -; abundance: once; v_gene: TRBV5-1; j_gene: TRBJ2-4; CDR3aa: CASSGPLGGPKNIQYF; CDR3nt: TGCGCCAGCAGCGGACCTTTGGGGGGCCCCAAAAACATTCAGTACTTC
d_gene: -; abundance: -; v_gene: TRBV5-1; j_gene: TRBJ2-7; CDR3aa: CASSLGGIFDEQYF; CDR3nt: TGCGCCAGCAGCTTGGGCGGGATTTTCGACGAGCAGTACTTC
d_gene: TRBD2; abundance: -; v_gene: TRBV9; j_gene: TRBJ2-7; CDR3aa: CASSPGLGGRPYEQYF; CDR3nt: TGTGCCAGCAGCCCCGGGCTGGGCGGGAGACCTTACGAGCAGTACTTC
d_gene: -; abundance: -; v_gene: TRBV7-3; j_gene: TRBJ2-1; CDR3aa: CASSLQVANEQFF; CDR3nt: TGTGCCAGCAGCCTACAGGTTGCTAATGAGCAGTTCTTC
d_gene: -; abundance: -; v_gene: TRBV28; j_gene: TRBJ1-1; CDR3aa: CASIRRGAEAFF; CDR3nt: TGTGCCAGCATACGGAGAGGGGCCGAAGCTTTCTTT
d_gene: -; abundance: once; v_gene: TRBV2; j_gene: TRBJ1-4; CDR3aa: CASSEGGSSEKLFF; CDR3nt: TGTGCCAGCAGTGAAGGGGGCTCGAGTGAAAAACTGTTTTTT
d_gene: -; abundance: -; v_gene: TRBV19; j_gene: TRBJ1-2; CDR3aa: CASGAYGYTF; CDR3nt: TGTGCCAGTGGCGCCTATGGCTACACCTTC
d_gene: TRBD1; abundance: -; v_gene: TRBV29-1; j_gene: TRBJ2-3; CDR3aa: CSVGPGQGTDTQYF; CDR3nt: TGCAGCGTTGGCCCGGGACAGGGGACAGATACGCAGTATTTT
d_gene: -; abundance: -; v_gene: TRBV19; j_gene: TRBJ2-1; CDR3aa: CASSITHSGRYNEQFF; CDR3nt: TGTGCCAGTAGTATAACCCACTCTGGGAGGTACAATGAGCAGTTCTTC
d_gene: TRBD2; abundance: -; v_gene: TRBV27; j_gene: TRBJ2-1; CDR3aa: CASRFGEGSYNEQFF; CDR3nt: TGTGCCAGCCGCTTCGGGGAGGGGTCCTACAATGAGCAGTTCTTC
d_gene: TRBD1; abundance: -; v_gene: TRBV5-3; j_gene: TRBJ1-5; CDR3aa: CARSRLAGDRALLSNQPQHF; CDR3nt: TGTGCCAGAAGTAGGCTGGCCGGGGACAGGGCCCTCCTTAGCAATCAGCCCCAGCATTTT